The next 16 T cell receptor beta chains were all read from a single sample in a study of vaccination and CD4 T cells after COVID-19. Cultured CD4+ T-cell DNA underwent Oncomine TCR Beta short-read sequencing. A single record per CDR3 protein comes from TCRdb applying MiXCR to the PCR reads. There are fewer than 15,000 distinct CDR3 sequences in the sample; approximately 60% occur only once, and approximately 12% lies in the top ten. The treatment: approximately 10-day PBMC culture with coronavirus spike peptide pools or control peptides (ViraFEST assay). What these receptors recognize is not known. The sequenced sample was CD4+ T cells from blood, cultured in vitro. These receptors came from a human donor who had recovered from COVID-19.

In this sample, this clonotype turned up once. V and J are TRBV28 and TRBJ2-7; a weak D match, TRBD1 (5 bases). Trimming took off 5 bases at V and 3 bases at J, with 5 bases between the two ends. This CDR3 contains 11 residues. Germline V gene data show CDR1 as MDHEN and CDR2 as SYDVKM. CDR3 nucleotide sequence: TGTGCCAGCAGTGGACACTACGAGCAGTACTTC. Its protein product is CASSGHYEQYF.

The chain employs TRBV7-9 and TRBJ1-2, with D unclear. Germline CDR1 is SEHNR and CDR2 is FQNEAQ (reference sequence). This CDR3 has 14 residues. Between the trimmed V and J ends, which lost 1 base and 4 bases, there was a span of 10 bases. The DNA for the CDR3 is TGTGCCAGCAGCTTAGAGGCTCGCCCCTATGGCTACACCTTC. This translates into CASSLEARPYGYTF.

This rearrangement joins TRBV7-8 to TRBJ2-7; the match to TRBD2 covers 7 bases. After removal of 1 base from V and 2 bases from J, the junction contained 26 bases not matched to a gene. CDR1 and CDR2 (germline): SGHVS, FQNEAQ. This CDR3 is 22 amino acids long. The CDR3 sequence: CASSLVGSRSGAMRSVPYEQYF. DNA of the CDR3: TGTGCCAGCAGCTTAGTCGGCTCGAGAAGCGGGGCGATGCGGTCTGTCCCCTACGAGCAGTACTTC.

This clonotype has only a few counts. The CDR3 here is CASSPQGGGNTDTQYF. CDR3 DNA sequence: TGTGCCAGCAGCCCCCAAGGGGGCGGCAACACAGATACGCAGTATTTT. V gene TRBV2 combines with J gene TRBJ2-3, with 7 bases lining up with TRBD1. The CDR3 is 16 residues long. V shed 6 bases, J shed 2 bases, and the junction held 11 bases outside the gene matches. Germline CDR1 SNHLY, CDR2 FYNNEI. The entire variable domain, with the rest obtained from reference TRBV2 and TRBJ2-3, is as follows: EPEVTQTPSHQVTQMGQEVILRCVPISNHLYFYWYRQILGQKVEFLVSFYNNEISEKSEIFDDQFSVERPDGSNFTLKIRSTKLEDSAMYFCASSPQGGGNTDTQYFGPGTRLTVL.

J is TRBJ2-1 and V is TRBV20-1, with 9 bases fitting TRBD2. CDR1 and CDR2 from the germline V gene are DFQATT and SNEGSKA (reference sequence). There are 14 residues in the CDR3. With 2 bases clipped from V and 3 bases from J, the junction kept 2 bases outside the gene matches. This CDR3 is CSARLAGDYNEQFF. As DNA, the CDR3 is TGCAGTGCTAGATTAGCGGGAGACTACAATGAGCAGTTCTTC.

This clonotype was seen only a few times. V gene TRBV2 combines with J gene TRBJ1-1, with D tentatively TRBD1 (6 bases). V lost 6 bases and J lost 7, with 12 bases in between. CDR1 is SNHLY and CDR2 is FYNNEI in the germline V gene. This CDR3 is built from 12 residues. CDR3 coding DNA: TGTGCCAGCAGCTCTCAGGGGATTGAAGCTTTCTTT. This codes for CASSSQGIEAFF. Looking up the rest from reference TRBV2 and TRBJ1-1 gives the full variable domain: EPEVTQTPSHQVTQMGQEVILRCVPISNHLYFYWYRQILGQKVEFLVSFYNNEISEKSEIFDDQFSVERPDGSNFTLKIRSTKLEDSAMYFCASSSQGIEAFFGQGTRLTVV.

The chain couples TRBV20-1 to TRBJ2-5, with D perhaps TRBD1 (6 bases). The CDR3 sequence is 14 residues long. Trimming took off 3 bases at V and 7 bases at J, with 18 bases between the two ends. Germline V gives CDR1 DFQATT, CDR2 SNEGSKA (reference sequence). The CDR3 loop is CSASISARGGTQYF. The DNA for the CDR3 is TGCAGTGCTAGTATTAGCGCTCGAGGGGGGACCCAGTACTTC.

CDR3 amino acids: CASSGGQGARGSPLHF. In nucleotides, the CDR3 is TGTGCCAGCAGTGGCGGACAGGGGGCGAGAGGTTCACCCCTCCACTTT. The chain carries TRBV2 and TRBJ1-6; TRBD1 aligns across 11 bases. Germline V CDR1 and CDR2: SNHLY, FYNNEI. The CDR3 sequence is 16 residues long. The V and J ends lost 4 bases and 9 bases, in that order; junction bases with no gene match: 8.

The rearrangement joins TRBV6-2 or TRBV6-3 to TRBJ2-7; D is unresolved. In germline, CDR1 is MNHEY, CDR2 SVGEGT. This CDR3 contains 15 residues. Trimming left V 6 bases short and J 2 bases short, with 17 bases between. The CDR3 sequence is CASSWFSGPTYEQYF. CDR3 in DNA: TGTGCCAGCAGCTGGTTTTCGGGCCCGACCTACGAGCAGTACTTC.

The CDR3 region has the DNA TGTGCCAGCAGTTTATACAGGCCCGGAGATAATACGCAGTATTTT. This encodes CASSLYRPGDNTQYF. V and J are TRBV12-3 or TRBV12-4 and TRBJ2-3; maybe TRBD1 (5 bases). This CDR3 has 15 amino acids. Between the trimmed V and J ends, which lost 2 bases and 7 bases, there was a span of 16 bases.

The DNA for the CDR3 is TGTGCCAGTAAGACAGGCCCTGTGGACACCGGGGAGCTGTTTTTT. Protein sequence: CASKTGPVDTGELFF. The rearrangement uses TRBV28 and TRBJ2-2; D might be TRBD1 (6 bases). Germline lookup yields CDR1 MDHEN and CDR2 SYDVKM. The CDR3 totals 15 residues. V was cut by 9 bases and J by 3 bases, with 17 bases left in between.

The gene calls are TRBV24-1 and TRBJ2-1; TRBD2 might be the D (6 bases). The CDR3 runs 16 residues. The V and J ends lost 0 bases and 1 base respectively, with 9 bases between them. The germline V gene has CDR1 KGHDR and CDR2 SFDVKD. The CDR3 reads CATSDLGSGSYNEQFF. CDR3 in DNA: TGTGCCACCAGTGATTTGGGTAGCGGATCCTACAATGAGCAGTTCTTC.

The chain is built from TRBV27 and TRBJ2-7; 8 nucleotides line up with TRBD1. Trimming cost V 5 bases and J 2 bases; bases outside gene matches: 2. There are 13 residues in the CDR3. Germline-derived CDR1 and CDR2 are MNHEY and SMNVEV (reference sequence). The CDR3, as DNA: TGTGCCAGCAGTCGGACAGGGCCCTACGAGCAGTACTTC. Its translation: CASSRTGPYEQYF.

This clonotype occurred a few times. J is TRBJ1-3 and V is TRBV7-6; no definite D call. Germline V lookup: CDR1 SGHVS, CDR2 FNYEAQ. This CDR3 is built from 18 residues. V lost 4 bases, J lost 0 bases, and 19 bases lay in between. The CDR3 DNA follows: TGTGCCAGCAGCTCCACCAGTACCGGTGGGGTCTCTGGAAACACCATATATTTT. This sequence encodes CASSSTSTGGVSGNTIYF. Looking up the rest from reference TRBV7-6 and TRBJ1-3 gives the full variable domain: GAGVSQSPRYKVTKRGQDVALRCDPISGHVSLYWYRQALGQGPEFLTYFNYEAQQDKSGLPNDRFSAERPEGSISTLTIQRTEQRDSAMYRCASSSTSTGGVSGNTIYFGEGSWLTVV.

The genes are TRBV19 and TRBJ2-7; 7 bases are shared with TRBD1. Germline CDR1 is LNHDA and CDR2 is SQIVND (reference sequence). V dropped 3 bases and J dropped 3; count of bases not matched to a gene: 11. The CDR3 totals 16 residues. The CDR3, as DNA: TGTGCCAGTAGTATTGACGGGGACAGCAGGGACTACGAGCAGTACTTC. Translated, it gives CASSIDGDSRDYEQYF.

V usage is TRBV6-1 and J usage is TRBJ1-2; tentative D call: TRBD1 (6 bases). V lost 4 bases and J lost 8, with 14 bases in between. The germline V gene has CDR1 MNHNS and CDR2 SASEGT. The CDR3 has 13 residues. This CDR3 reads CASSVQGPGGYTF. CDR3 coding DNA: TGTGCCAGCAGTGTGCAGGGGCCGGGCGGCTACACCTTC.